Each of the 12 T cell receptor beta chains below was sequenced from the same sample in a study of cytomegalovirus exposure and HLA in healthy donors. Vbeta (60) and Jbeta (13) primers were used in the PCR. Profiled with immunoSEQ multiplex PCR; TCRdb holds only in-frame clones, not every one. The sample contains over 100,000 clones, 76% of which appear only once. Sample: PBMCs. The receptors derive from a woman aged 50 to 60 in good health and CMV-seropositive.

As regards this clone: The germline gene is not matched at one end of the junction; a read error may be the cause. The V and J genes are TRBV7-9 and TRBJ1-6; D may be TRBD1 (6 bases). CDR1 and CDR2 (germline): SEHNR, FQNEAQ (reference sequence). CDR3 length equals 16 residues. The CDR3 loop reads CSSSLGSGVRNSPLHF. The CDR3 nucleotides read TGTTCCAGCAGCTTAGGGTCAGGGGTACGGAATTCACCCCTCCACTTT. The full variable domain, rest sourced from reference TRBV7-9 and TRBJ1-6, is DTGVSQNPRHKITKRGQNVTFRCDPISEHNRLYWYRQTLGQGPEFLTYFQNEAQLEKSRLLSDRFSAERPKGSFSTLEIQRTEQGDSAMYLCSSSLGSGVRNSPLHFGNGTRLTVT.

This chain joins TRBV11-2 and TRBJ1-4; 7 bases line up with TRBD1. This CDR3 has 14 amino acids. Germline CDR1 and CDR2: SGHAT and FQNNGV. V shed 1 base, J shed 5 bases, and the junction held 1 base outside the gene matches. The CDR3 loop reads CASSLGQGNEKLFF. The DNA of the CDR3 is TGTGCCAGCAGCTTAGGACAGGGAAATGAAAAACTGTTTTTT.

This chain connects TRBV5-6 to TRBJ1-1, with TRBD1 identical over 11 bases. The V and J ends lost 4 bases and 0 bases, in that order; junction bases with no gene match: 8. The CDR3 spans 17 residues. CDR1 is SGHDT, CDR2 YYEEEE, per germline. The chain's CDR3 is CASSPLGQGALNTEAFF. The CDR3 DNA sequence: TGTGCCAGCAGCCCTTTAGGACAGGGGGCCCTGAACACTGAAGCTTTCTTT.

V and J are TRBV6-1 and TRBJ2-1, with 9 positions matching TRBD1. Germline assignment: CDR1 MNHNS and CDR2 SASEGT. V shed 4 bases, J shed 4 bases, and the junction held 11 bases outside the gene matches. The length of the CDR3 is 17 residues. CDR3 nucleotides: TGTGCCAGCAGTGTTCACCCTGGACAGGGGAGTTACAATGAGCAGTTCTTC. Translated: CASSVHPGQGSYNEQFF.

The chain couples TRBV5-4 to TRBJ2-1, with TRBD2 matching over 16 bases. This CDR3 contains 20 residues. Looked up from germline, CDR1 is SGHNT and CDR2 is YYREEE (reference sequence). Trimming removed 2 bases from V and 0 bases from J; junction bases left unmatched: 8. The CDR3 sequence is CASSFPGLAGGRSSYNEQFF. The CDR3 DNA reads TGTGCCAGCAGCTTCCCGGGACTAGCGGGAGGGCGGAGCTCCTACAATGAGCAGTTCTTC.

The chain recombines TRBV5-5 with TRBJ1-4; 11 bases agree with TRBD1. CDR3 length: 14 amino acids. Germline trimming cut 4 bases from V and 7 bases from J; bases unmatched to any gene: 3. Germline V gene sequence: CDR1 SGHKS, CDR2 YYEKEE (reference sequence). The CDR3 here is CASSPGQGGEKLFF. CDR3 in DNA: TGTGCCAGCAGCCCGGGACAGGGGGGTGAAAAACTGTTTTTT.

This sequence joins TRBV9 and TRBJ2-2; 7 positions agree with TRBD2. This CDR3 is 14 amino acids long. The germline gives CDR1 SGDLS, CDR2 YYNGEE. V trimming: 2 bases; J trimming: 6 bases; junction bases outside the gene matches: 4. The DNA for the CDR3 is TGTGCCAGCAGCGTTACTAGCGTCCCCGGGGAGCTGTTTTTT. Translating gives CASSVTSVPGELFF.

The genes are TRBV27 and TRBJ2-1; D may be TRBD1 (5 bases). Germline V gene lookup returns CDR1 MNHEY and CDR2 SMNVEV (reference sequence). The ends were cut back, 0 bases at V and 8 bases at J, with 17 bases in the middle. The CDR3 contains 16 residues. The CDR3 protein is CASSLSWPGNGDEQFF. In DNA form, the CDR3 reads TGTGCCAGCAGTTTATCGTGGCCAGGGAATGGCGATGAGCAGTTCTTC.

The CDR3 region has the DNA TGTGCCAGCAACCGCGGTCCGGTTTTCGAGCAGTACTTC. As protein: CASNRGPVFEQYF. The J gene is TRBJ2-7, the V gene TRBV6-6; D unresolved. V gave up 7 bases and J gave up 6 bases, with 16 bases separating them. CDR1 and CDR2 (germline): MNHNY, SVGAGI (reference sequence). The CDR3 spans 13 residues.

The chain combines TRBV29-1 with TRBJ1-1, with 7 bases aligning to TRBD1. CDR1 SQVTM and CDR2 ANQGSEA come from the germline V gene. V shed 6 bases and J 3 bases; nucleotides not matched to a gene: 10. The CDR3 is made up of 14 amino acids. For the CDR3, the DNA is TGCAGCGTATGGACAGGAGGGGTTGACACTGAAGCTTTCTTT. It specifies CSVWTGGVDTEAFF. Complete variable domain (other parts from reference TRBV29-1 and TRBJ1-1): SAVISQKPSRDICQRGTSLTIQCQVDSQVTMMFWYRQQPGQSLTLIATANQGSEATYESGFVIDKFPISRPNLTFSTLTVSNMSPEDSSIYLCSVWTGGVDTEAFFGQGTRLTVV.

This clone is a singleton in its sample. V is TRBV7-8 and J is TRBJ1-6; TRBD1 is a possible D gene (5 bases). Germline lookup yields CDR1 SGHVS and CDR2 FQNEAQ. This CDR3 has 14 amino acids. The ends were cut back, 4 bases at V and 11 bases at J, with 15 bases in the middle. CDR3 sequence reads: CASSSDSTRTPLHF. DNA of the CDR3: TGTGCCAGCAGCTCAGACAGTACGCGGACACCCCTCCACTTT.

This clone was picked up a small number of times. This rearrangement joins TRBV7-3 to TRBJ2-3, with 7 nucleotides matching TRBD1. The CDR3 spans 16 residues. Germline-derived CDR1 and CDR2 are SGHTA and FQGTGA. V was pared by 5 bases and J by 6 bases, with 14 bases of the junction left unmatched. DNA for the CDR3: TGTGCCAGCAGCCTAAAGGGACAGACCCCGCAGGATACGCAGTATTTT. It codes for CASSLKGQTPQDTQYF. Supplemented by reference TRBV7-3 and TRBJ2-3, the full variable domain reads GAGVSQTPSNKVTEKGKYVELRCDPISGHTALYWYRQSLGQGPEFLIYFQGTGAADDSGLPNDRFFAVRPEGSVSTLKIQRTERGDSAVYLCASSLKGQTPQDTQYFGPGTRLTVL.